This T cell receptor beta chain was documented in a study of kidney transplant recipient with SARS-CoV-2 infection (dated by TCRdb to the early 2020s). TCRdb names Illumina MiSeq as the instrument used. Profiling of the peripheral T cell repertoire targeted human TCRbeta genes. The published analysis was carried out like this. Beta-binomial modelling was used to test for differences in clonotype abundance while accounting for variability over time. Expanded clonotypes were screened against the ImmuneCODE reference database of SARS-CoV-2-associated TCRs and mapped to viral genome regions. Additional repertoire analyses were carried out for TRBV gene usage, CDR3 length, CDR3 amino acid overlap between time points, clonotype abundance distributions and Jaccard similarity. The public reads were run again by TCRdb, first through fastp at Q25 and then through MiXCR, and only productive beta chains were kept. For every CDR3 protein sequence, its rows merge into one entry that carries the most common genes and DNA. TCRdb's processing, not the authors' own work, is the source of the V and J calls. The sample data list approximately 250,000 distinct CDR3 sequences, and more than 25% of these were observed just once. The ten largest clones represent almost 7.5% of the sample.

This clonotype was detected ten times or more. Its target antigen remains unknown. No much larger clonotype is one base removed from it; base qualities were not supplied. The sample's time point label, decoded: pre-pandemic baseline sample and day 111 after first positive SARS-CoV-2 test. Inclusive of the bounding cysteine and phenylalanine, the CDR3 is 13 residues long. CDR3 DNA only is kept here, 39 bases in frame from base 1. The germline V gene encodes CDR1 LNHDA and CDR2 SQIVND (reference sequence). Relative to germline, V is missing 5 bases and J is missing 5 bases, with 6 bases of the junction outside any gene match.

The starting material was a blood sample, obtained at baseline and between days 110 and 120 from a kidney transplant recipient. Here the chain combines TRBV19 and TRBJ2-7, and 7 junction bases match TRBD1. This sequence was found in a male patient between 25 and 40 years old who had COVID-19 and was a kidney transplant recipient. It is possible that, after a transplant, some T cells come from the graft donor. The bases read TGTGCCAGTAGTTTACAGGGGCAGGACGAGCAGTACTTC. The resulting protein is CASSLQGQDEQYF.